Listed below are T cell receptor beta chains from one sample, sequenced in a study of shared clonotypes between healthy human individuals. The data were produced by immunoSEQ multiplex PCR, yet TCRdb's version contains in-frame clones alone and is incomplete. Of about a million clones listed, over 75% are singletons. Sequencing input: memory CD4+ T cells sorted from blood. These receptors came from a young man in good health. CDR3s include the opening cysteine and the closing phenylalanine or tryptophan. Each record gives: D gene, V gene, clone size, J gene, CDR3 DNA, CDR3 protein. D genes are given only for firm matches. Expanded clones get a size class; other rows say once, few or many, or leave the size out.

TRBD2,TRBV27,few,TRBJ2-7,TGTGCCAGCAGCCCGGGACTAGGCTACGAGCAGTACTTC,CASSPGLGYEQYF
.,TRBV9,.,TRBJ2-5,TGTGCCAGCAGCGGCGGCGGCCAAGAGACCCAGTACTTC,CASSGGGQETQYF
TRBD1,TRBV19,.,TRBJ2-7,TGTGCCAGTAGTATAGGCACAGGGGGCTACGAGCAGTACTTC,CASSIGTGGYEQYF
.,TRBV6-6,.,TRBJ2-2,TGTGCCAGCAGCCAGACTCGGGCGCTGGGGGAGCTGTTTTTT,CASSQTRALGELFF
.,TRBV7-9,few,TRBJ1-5,TGTGCCAGCAGCTTACCCGATTCGCCCCAGCATTTT,CASSLPDSPQHF
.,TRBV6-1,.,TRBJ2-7,TGTGCCAGCAGTGAAATAGACACAATAGAGCAGTACTTC,CASSEIDTIEQYF
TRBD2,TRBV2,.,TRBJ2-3,TGTGCCAGCAGTGAGGAGCGGGGGGACATAGATACGCAGTATTTT,CASSEERGDIDTQYF
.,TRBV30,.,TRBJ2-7,TGTGCCTCCCAGGACGGTTCCTACGAGCAGTACTTC,CASQDGSYEQYF
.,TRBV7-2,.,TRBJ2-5,TGTGCCAGCAGCTTGGACAGAGTACTGGAGACCCAGTACTTC,CASSLDRVLETQYF
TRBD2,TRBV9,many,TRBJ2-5,TGTGCCAGCAGCTCCGGACTAGCGTTTCAAGAGACCCAGTACTTC,CASSSGLAFQETQYF
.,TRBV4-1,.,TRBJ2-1,TGCGCCAGCAGCCAAGCGGGAGTAAGGTATGAGCAGTTCTTC,CASSQAGVRYEQFF
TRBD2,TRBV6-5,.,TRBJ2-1,TGTGCCACCGGGAGCGGGATATACTCCTACAATGAGCAGTTCTTC,CATGSGIYSYNEQFF
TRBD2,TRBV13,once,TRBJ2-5,TGTGCCAGCAGCCCCCGCATGTTAGCGGGAGGGGAGACCCAGTACTTC,CASSPRMLAGGETQYF
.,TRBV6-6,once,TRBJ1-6,TGTGCCAGCTGGGGGGGGAGCTCCTATAATTCACCCCTCCACTTT,CASWGGSSYNSPLHF
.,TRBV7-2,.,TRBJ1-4,TGTGCCAGCAGCCAACAGGGTGGGATGGGTGAAAAACTGTTTTTT,CASSQQGGMGEKLFF
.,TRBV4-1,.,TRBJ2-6,TGCGCCAGCAGCCACCCGCGGAGCTCTGGGGCCAACGTCCTGACTTTC,CASSHPRSSGANVLTF
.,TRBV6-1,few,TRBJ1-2,TGTGCCAGCAGTGAAGCGACGGGACCTAACTATGGCTACACCTTC,CASSEATGPNYGYTF
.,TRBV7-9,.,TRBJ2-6,TGTGCCAGCAGCTCGACCCACTCTGGGGCCAACGTCCTGACTTTC,CASSSTHSGANVLTF
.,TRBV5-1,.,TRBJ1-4,TGCGCCAGCAGCTTAGACACTAATGAAAAACTGTTTTTT,CASSLDTNEKLFF
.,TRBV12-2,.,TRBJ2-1,TGTGCAAGTCGCTTACCCGCCACTAGCGGGAGTTTAAATGAGCAGTTCTTC,CASRLPATSGSLNEQFF
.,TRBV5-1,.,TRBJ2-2,TGCGCCAGCAGCTTGGGCGTGGGGACCGGGGAGCTGTTTTTT,CASSLGVGTGELFF
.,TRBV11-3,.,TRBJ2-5,TGTGCCAGCAGCTTCCCCACAGGTGGGGTTGATGAGACCCAGTACTTC,CASSFPTGGVDETQYF